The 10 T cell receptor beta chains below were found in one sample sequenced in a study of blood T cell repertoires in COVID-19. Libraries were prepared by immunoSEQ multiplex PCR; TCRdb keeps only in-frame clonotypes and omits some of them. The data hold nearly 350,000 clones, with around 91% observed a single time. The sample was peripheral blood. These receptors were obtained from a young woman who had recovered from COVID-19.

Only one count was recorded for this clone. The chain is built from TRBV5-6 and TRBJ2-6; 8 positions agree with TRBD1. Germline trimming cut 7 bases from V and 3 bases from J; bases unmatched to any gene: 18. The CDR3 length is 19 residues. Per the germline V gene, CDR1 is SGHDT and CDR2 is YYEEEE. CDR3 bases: TGTGCCAGCTCCCAACCCAACAGGGGGTTGTCTGGTGGGGCCAACGTCCTGACTTTC. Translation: CASSQPNRGLSGGANVLTF.

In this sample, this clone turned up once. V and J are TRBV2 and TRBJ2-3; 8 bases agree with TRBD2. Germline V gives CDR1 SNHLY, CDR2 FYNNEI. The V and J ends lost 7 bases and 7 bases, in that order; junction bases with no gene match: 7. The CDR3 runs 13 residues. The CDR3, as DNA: TGTGCCAGCAACAGCGGGAGCAGGTATACGCAGTATTTT. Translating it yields CASNSGSRYTQYF.

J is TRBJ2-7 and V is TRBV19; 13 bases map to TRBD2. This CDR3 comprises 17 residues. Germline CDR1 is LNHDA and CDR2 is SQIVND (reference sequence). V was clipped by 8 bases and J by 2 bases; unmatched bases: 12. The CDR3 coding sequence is TGTGCCAGTGCGATCATTGTACTAGCGGGAGGGACCTACGAGCAGTACGTC. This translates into CASAIIVLAGGTYEQYV.

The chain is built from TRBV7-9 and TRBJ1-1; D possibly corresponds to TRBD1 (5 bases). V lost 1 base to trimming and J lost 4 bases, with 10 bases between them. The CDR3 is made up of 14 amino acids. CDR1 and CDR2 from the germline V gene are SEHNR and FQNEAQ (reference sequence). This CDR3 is CASSLVQVVTEAFF. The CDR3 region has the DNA TGTGCCAGCAGCTTAGTACAGGTAGTCACTGAAGCTTTCTTT.

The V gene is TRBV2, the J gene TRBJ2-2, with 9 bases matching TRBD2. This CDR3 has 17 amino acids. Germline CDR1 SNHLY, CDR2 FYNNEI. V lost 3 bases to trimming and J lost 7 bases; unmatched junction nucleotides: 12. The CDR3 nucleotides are TGTGCCAGCAGTGACGACTTAGCGGGAGTATCGGTCGGGGAGCTGTTTTTT. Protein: CASSDDLAGVSVGELFF.

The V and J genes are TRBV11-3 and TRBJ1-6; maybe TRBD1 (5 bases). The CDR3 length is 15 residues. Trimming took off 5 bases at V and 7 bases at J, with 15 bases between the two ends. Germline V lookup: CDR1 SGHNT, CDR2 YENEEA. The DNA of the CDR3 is TGTGCCAGCAGCCAAAGGGGATCCCACAATTCACCCCTCCACTTT. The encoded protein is CASSQRGSHNSPLHF.

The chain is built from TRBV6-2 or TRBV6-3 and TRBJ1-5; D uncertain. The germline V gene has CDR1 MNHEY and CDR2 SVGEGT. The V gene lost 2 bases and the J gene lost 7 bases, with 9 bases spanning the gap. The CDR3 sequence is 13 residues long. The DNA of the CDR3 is TGTGCCAGCAGTTACGCAGGTCGACAGCCCCAGCATTTT. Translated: CASSYAGRQPQHF.

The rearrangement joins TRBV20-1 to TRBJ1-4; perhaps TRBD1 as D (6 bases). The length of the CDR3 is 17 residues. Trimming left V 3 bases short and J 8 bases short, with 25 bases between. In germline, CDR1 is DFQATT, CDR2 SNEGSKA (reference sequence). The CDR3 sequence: CSASPPEVRGWREKLFF. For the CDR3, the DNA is TGCAGTGCTAGTCCCCCGGAGGTTAGGGGGTGGCGAGAAAAACTGTTTTTT.

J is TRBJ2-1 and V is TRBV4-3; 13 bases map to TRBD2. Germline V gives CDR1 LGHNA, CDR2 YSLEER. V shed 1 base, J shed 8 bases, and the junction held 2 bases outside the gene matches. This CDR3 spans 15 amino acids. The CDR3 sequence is CASSQGLAGGHEQFF. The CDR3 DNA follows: TGCGCCAGCAGCCAAGGACTAGCGGGAGGACATGAGCAGTTCTTC.

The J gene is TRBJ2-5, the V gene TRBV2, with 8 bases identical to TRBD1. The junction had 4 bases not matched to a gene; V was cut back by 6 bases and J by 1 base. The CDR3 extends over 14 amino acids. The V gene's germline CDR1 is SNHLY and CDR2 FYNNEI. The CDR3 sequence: CASRLTGGQETQYF. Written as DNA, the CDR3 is TGTGCCAGCAGGCTTACAGGGGGCCAAGAGACCCAGTACTTC.